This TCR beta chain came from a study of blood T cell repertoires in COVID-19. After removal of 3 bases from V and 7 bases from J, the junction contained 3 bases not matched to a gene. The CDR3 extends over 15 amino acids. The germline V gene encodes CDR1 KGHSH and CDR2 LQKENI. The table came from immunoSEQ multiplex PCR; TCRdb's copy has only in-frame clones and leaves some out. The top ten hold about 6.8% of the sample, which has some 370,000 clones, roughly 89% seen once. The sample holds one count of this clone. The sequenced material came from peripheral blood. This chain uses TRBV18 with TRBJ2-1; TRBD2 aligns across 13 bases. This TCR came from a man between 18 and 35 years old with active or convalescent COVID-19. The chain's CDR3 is CASSPSTSGGNEQFF. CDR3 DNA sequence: TGTGCCAGCTCACCCTCGACTAGCGGGGGGAATGAGCAGTTCTTC. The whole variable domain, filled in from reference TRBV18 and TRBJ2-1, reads NAGVMQNPRHLVRRRGQEARLRCSPMKGHSHVYWYRQLPEEGLKFMVYLQKENIIDESGMPKERFSAEFPKEGPSILRIQQVVRGDSAAYFCASSPSTSGGNEQFFGPGTRLTVL.